Listed here are 29 T cell receptor beta chains from one sample, sequenced in a study of cytotoxic CD8 clonotypes in ibrutinib-treated CLL. Sequencing was performed with immunoSEQ multiplex PCR; in TCRdb, only in-frame clones are kept and a portion is missing. The table lists hundreds of thousands of clones, over 55% of them singletons. Sequencing used PBMCs, obtained after 36 months of ibrutinib treatment. These receptors were obtained from a human donor with chronic lymphocytic leukemia.

CDR3 bases: TGCGCCAGCCGAATTTCAGGGGGGTACACTGAAGCTTTCTTT. Its translation is CASRISGGYTEAFF. The rearrangement joins TRBV10-2 to TRBJ1-1; 7 bases line up with TRBD1. The germline V gene encodes CDR1 WSHSY and CDR2 SAAADI. The CDR3 covers 14 residues. V trimming: 8 bases; J trimming: 3 bases; junction bases outside the gene matches: 9.

In this sample, this clone turned up once. The V gene is TRBV15, the J gene TRBJ1-5; TRBD1 might be the D (5 bases). The CDR3 is 15 residues long. Germline V CDR1 and CDR2: LNHNV, YYDKDF (reference sequence). The V end was cut by 4 bases, the J end by 6 bases, with 16 bases between. In nucleotides, the CDR3 is TGTGCCACCAGCACCTCGGGGGTCCGGAGTCAGCCCCAGCATTTT. It encodes CATSTSGVRSQPQHF.

This chain uses TRBV19 with TRBJ1-6; D gene ambiguous. The CDR3 contains 15 residues. Germline assignment: CDR1 LNHDA and CDR2 SQIVND (reference sequence). The ends were cut back, 4 bases at V and 1 base at J, with 8 bases in the middle. The CDR3 sequence: CASSTGVSYNSPLHF. CDR3 sequence (DNA): TGTGCCAGTAGTACCGGGGTTTCCTATAATTCACCCCTCCACTTT.

This clone has only a few counts. The chain employs TRBV6-1 and TRBJ2-7; 8 bases match TRBD2. The ends lost 2 bases at V and 7 bases at J; junction bases unmatched: 10. The CDR3 is 15 amino acids. Germline V CDR1 and CDR2: MNHNS, SASEGT. CDR3 protein: CASSEPGLGVWEQYF. The CDR3 bases are TGTGCCAGCAGTGAACCGGGACTAGGAGTTTGGGAGCAGTACTTC.

This clone was seen only a few times. The chain couples TRBV7-2 to TRBJ2-7, with D tentatively TRBD1 or TRBD2 (5 bases each). CDR3 length: 14 residues. Trimming removed 4 bases from V and 5 bases from J, with 15 bases in between. Germline lookup yields CDR1 SGHTA and CDR2 FQGNSA. CDR3 sequence: CASSSRWGSHEQYF. The DNA for the CDR3 is TGTGCCAGCAGCTCGCGATGGGGGTCCCACGAGCAGTACTTC.

This clone was seen a few times. This chain joins TRBV11-2 and TRBJ1-2; D uncertain. V was pared by 5 bases and J by 0 bases, with 7 bases between. The CDR3 is made up of 13 amino acids. CDR1 SGHAT and CDR2 FQNNGV come from the germline V gene. CDR3 coding DNA: TGTGCCAGCAGCGCCACAACTAACTATGGCTACACCTTC. Translated: CASSATTNYGYTF.

The chain carries TRBV25-1 and TRBJ2-7, with D uncertain. Germline lookup yields CDR1 MGHDK and CDR2 SYGVNS. The CDR3 is 15 amino acids. Trimming shortened V by 1 base and J by 0 bases, and 10 bases separated the two germline ends. CDR3 sequence: CASSESNFHSYEQYF. The CDR3 bases are TGTGCCAGCAGTGAATCTAACTTCCACTCCTACGAGCAGTACTTC.

This clone was detected a few times. The chain combines TRBV2 with TRBJ2-6; either TRBD1 or TRBD2 may supply D (5 bases each). The CDR3 length is 17 residues. Germline V gives CDR1 SNHLY, CDR2 FYNNEI. Trimming took 5 bases from V and 0 from J, leaving 14 bases between them. The CDR3, as DNA: TGTGCCAGCAGTCAACGGGACGGCCTCTCTGGGGCCAACGTCCTGACTTTC. It encodes CASSQRDGLSGANVLTF.

The chain links TRBV6-5 to TRBJ2-1, with D perhaps matching TRBD1 (5 bases). The germline V and J ends were trimmed by 1 base and 13 bases, with 11 bases remaining between them. This CDR3 region has 12 residues. Germline V gene data show CDR1 as MNHEY and CDR2 as SVGAGI. CDR3 sequence: CASSYFRGIQFF. CDR3 in DNA: TGTGCCAGCAGTTACTTTAGGGGAATTCAGTTCTTC.

The chain recombines TRBV10-3 with TRBJ2-3; a possible D gene is TRBD2 (5 bases). The CDR3 contains 15 residues. Trimming removed 7 bases from V and 5 bases from J, with 19 bases in between. From germline, CDR1 is ENHRY and CDR2 SYGVKD. The CDR3, as DNA: TGTGCCATCACTCCAGGTGGCCAGGCGGGAGATACGCAGTATTTT. It translates to CAITPGGQAGDTQYF.

This sequence joins TRBV9 and TRBJ2-1; 12 bases are shared with TRBD2. Germline-derived CDR1 and CDR2 are SGDLS and YYNGEE. The ends lost 2 bases at V and 13 bases at J; junction bases unmatched: 4. This CDR3 is built from 13 residues. The CDR3 DNA follows: TGTGCCAGCAGCGTCCGACTAGCGGGAGACCAGTTCTTC. As protein: CASSVRLAGDQFF.

V is TRBV10-1 and J is TRBJ2-2, with 13 positions matching TRBD2. Germline assignment: CDR1 WNHNN and CDR2 SYGVQD (reference sequence). The junction had 11 bases not matched to a gene; V was cut back by 4 bases and J by 3 bases. The CDR3 covers 19 residues. This CDR3 is CASSATSGRALSDTGELFF. In DNA, the CDR3 is TGCGCCAGCAGTGCTACTAGCGGGAGGGCTCTGTCGGACACCGGGGAGCTGTTTTTT.

This clone was seen only once. J is TRBJ2-4 and V is TRBV4-1; 10 positions match TRBD2. CDR1 is MGHRA, CDR2 YSYEKL, per germline. The junction had 11 bases not matched to a gene; V was cut back by 6 bases and J by 0 bases. The CDR3 runs 18 residues. The CDR3 protein is CASSPPPLAGLAKNIQYF. CDR3 nucleotides: TGCGCCAGCAGTCCGCCCCCACTAGCGGGATTAGCCAAAAACATTCAGTACTTC.

V and J are TRBV4-1 and TRBJ2-1; D unresolved. V lost 2 bases, J lost 6 bases, and 17 bases lay in between. CDR3 length: 16 amino acids. Germline V gene sequence: CDR1 MGHRA, CDR2 YSYEKL. The CDR3 nucleotides read TGCGCCAGCAGCCAAAGAACAGAGTCTTACATCAATGAGCAGTTCTTC. Translating gives CASSQRTESYINEQFF.

This clone was recorded once. The chain couples TRBV7-2 to TRBJ2-5; D possibly matches TRBD1 or TRBD2 (5 bases each). Germline loops: CDR1 SGHTA, CDR2 FQGNSA. Deletions cut 5 bases from V and 4 bases from J, with 11 bases between. The CDR3 extends over 13 amino acids. CDR3 sequence reads: CASSLGGRETQYF. The CDR3 nucleotides are TGTGCCAGCAGCCTTGGGGGTCGAGAGACCCAGTACTTC. The complete variable domain, with remaining parts taken from reference TRBV7-2 and TRBJ2-5, reads GAGVSQSPSNKVTEKGKDVELRCDPISGHTALYWYRQSLGQGLEFLIYFQGNSAPDKSGLPSDRFSAERTGGSVSTLTIQRTQQEDSAVYLCASSLGGRETQYFGPGTRLLVL.

The rearrangement joins TRBV6-5 to TRBJ1-5; D unresolved. Germline V CDR1 and CDR2: MNHEY, SVGAGI. The CDR3 spans 14 residues. The V and J ends lost 2 bases and 5 bases respectively, with 10 bases between them. For the CDR3, the DNA is TGTGCCAGCAGTTACCTCGGGCTCTATCAGCCCCAGCATTTT. This encodes CASSYLGLYQPQHF.

This clone was picked up a small number of times. The chain carries TRBV5-1 and TRBJ2-7; the D gene could be TRBD1 or TRBD2 (5 bases each). Trimming cost V 4 bases and J 4 bases, with 18 bases left between them. The CDR3 is made up of 15 amino acids. Germline CDR1 and CDR2: SGHRS and YFSETQ. DNA for the CDR3: TGCGCCAGCAGCCCCGGGGACCGACTCTTTTACGAGCAGTACTTC. Amino acid sequence: CASSPGDRLFYEQYF.

This chain joins TRBV11-3 and TRBJ1-3, with a possible D match to TRBD1 (5 bases). Germline-derived CDR1 and CDR2 are SGHNT and YENEEA. The CDR3 is made up of 15 amino acids. With 5 bases removed from V and 0 bases from J, the gap between germline ends came to 11 bases. The chain's CDR3 is CASSQAGGSGNTIYF. In DNA form, the CDR3 reads TGTGCCAGCAGCCAGGCGGGGGGCTCTGGAAACACCATATATTTT.

The chain recombines TRBV7-3 with TRBJ2-3; unclear D gene. This CDR3 has 13 residues. Germline V CDR1 and CDR2: SGHTA, FQGTGA. V lost 5 bases, J lost 4 bases, and 10 bases lay in between. In DNA form, the CDR3 reads TGTGCCAGCAGCCATCTGACCGCAGATACGCAGTATTTT. Translation: CASSHLTADTQYF. The full variable domain, in which reference TRBV7-3 and TRBJ2-3 provide the parts outside the CDR3, is GAGVSQTPSNKVTEKGKYVELRCDPISGHTALYWYRQSLGQGPEFLIYFQGTGAADDSGLPNDRFFAVRPEGSVSTLKIQRTERGDSAVYLCASSHLTADTQYFGPGTRLTVL.

The chain carries TRBV14 and TRBJ1-2; D not resolved. Trimming pared 6 bases from V and 7 bases from J, leaving 12 bases between. CDR1 and CDR2 (germline): SGHDN, FVKESK. The CDR3 spans 12 residues. Here the CDR3 reads CASSPGTSGYTF. The CDR3 DNA reads as TGTGCCAGCAGTCCCGGTACATCTGGCTACACCTTC.

This clone was found a few times. This rearrangement joins TRBV5-1 to TRBJ1-2; D may be TRBD1 (5 bases). The germline V gene has CDR1 SGHRS and CDR2 YFSETQ. Trimming pared 6 bases from V and 0 bases from J, leaving 12 bases between. The CDR3 is 14 amino acids. The CDR3 loop reads CASTPGTANYGYTF. The CDR3 DNA reads TGCGCCAGCACTCCCGGGACGGCTAACTATGGCTACACCTTC. Variable domain in full (rest from reference TRBV5-1 and TRBJ1-2): KAGVTQTPRYLIKTRGQQVTLSCSPISGHRSVSWYQQTPGQGLQFLFEYFSETQRNKGNFPGRFSGRQFSNSRSEMNVSTLELGDSALYLCASTPGTANYGYTFGSGTRLTVV.

V and J are TRBV9 and TRBJ2-2; D possibly corresponds to TRBD1 (6 bases). The germline V gene has CDR1 SGDLS and CDR2 YYNGEE. The CDR3 is made up of 15 amino acids. V dropped 6 bases and J dropped 0 bases, with 12 bases sitting between them. CDR3 nucleotides: TGTGCCAGCACCCAACAGGGAACGAACACCGGGGAGCTGTTTTTT. It is translated as CASTQQGTNTGELFF.

This clone was found once. The chain is built from TRBV28 and TRBJ1-2, with TRBD1 identical over 8 bases. Germline CDR1 and CDR2: MDHEN and SYDVKM. Trimming took 6 bases from V and 8 from J; bases not matched to a gene: 8. The CDR3 sequence is 13 residues long. In DNA, the CDR3 is TGTGCCAGCAGGCAGGACAGGGCGTGGGGCTACACCTTC. Translating gives CASRQDRAWGYTF.

This chain joins TRBV29-1 and TRBJ1-4; D is possibly TRBD1 (5 bases). CDR1 and CDR2 (germline): SQVTM, ANQGSEA. This CDR3 comprises 13 residues. Trimming pared 2 bases from V and 13 bases from J, leaving 17 bases between. CDR3 sequence: CSVEKGSGTGLFF. CDR3 in DNA: TGCAGCGTTGAAAAAGGGTCGGGGACGGGACTGTTTTTT.

Note on this clone: Within the sample, other DNA sequences also encode this same CDR3. The chain joins TRBV2 to TRBJ2-7; D is ambiguous. The V gene's germline CDR1 is SNHLY and CDR2 FYNNEI. With 4 bases removed from V and 0 bases from J, the gap between germline ends came to 4 bases. This CDR3 has 12 residues. This CDR3 is CASSVASYEQYF. As DNA, the CDR3 is TGTGCCAGCAGTGTTGCCTCCTACGAGCAGTACTTC.

This sequence joins TRBV19 and TRBJ1-5; 10 bases agree with TRBD1. The J segment lost 6 bases and the V segment lost 2 bases, leaving 7 bases of the junction unmatched. CDR1 is LNHDA, CDR2 SQIVND, per germline (reference sequence). The CDR3 is 16 amino acids. The CDR3, as DNA: TGTGCCAGTAGTATACGGTTGGGGGACAGGGGTCAGCCCCAGCATTTT. Its protein is CASSIRLGDRGQPQHF.

The chain links TRBV6-1 to TRBJ2-7, with D perhaps TRBD1 (7 bases). The CDR3 extends over 15 amino acids. The V end was cut by 11 bases, the J end by 0 bases, with 20 bases between. The germline V gene has CDR1 MNHNS and CDR2 SASEGT. CDR3 sequence: CAGAVSGGSSYEQYF. The CDR3 coding sequence is TGTGCCGGCGCAGTCTCAGGGGGGAGCTCCTACGAGCAGTACTTC.

This clone was observed a single time. The rearrangement uses TRBV11-1 and TRBJ2-5, with TRBD1 as a possible D gene (6 bases). The CDR3 runs to 14 residues. Trimming stripped 5 bases from V and 5 bases from J, with 15 bases between. Germline lookup yields CDR1 SGHAT and CDR2 FQDESV (reference sequence). The CDR3 DNA sequence: TGTGCCAGCAGCCGTGACAGGATGGGGGAGACCCAGTACTTC. Its translation: CASSRDRMGETQYF.

V usage is TRBV2 and J usage is TRBJ2-7; D is perhaps TRBD1 (5 bases). The CDR3 length is 15 residues. Trimming took 4 bases from V and 0 from J, leaving 13 bases between them. Germline lookup yields CDR1 SNHLY and CDR2 FYNNEI. This CDR3 reads CASSVDTKSSYEQYF. CDR3 DNA: TGTGCCAGCAGTGTGGACACCAAAAGCTCCTACGAGCAGTACTTC.